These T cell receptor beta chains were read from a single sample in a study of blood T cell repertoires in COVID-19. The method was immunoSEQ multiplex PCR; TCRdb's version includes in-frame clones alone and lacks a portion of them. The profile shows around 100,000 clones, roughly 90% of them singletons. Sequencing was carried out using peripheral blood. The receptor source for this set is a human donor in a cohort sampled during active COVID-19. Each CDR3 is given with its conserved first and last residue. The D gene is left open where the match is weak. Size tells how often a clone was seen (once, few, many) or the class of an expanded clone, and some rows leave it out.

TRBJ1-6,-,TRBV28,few,CASSFTGSYNSPLHF,TGTGCCAGCAGTTTTACCGGGTCCTATAATTCACCCCTCCACTTT
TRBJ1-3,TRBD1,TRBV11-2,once,CASSIATGGSGYTIYF,TGTGCCAGCAGCATCGCGACAGGGGGGAGTGGATACACCATATATTTT
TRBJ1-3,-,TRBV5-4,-,CASRGNTIYF,TGTGCCAGCCGGGGAAACACCATATATTTT
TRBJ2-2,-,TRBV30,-,CAWRLAGGELFF,TGTGCCTGGAGACTAGCTGGCGGGGAGCTGTTTTTT
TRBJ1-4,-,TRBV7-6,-,CASSLEQGRLEKLFF,TGTGCCAGCAGCTTAGAACAGGGAAGACTTGAAAAACTGTTTTTT
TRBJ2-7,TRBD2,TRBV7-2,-,CASSLGTSVYEQYF,TGTGCCAGCAGCCTCGGGACTAGCGTCTACGAGCAGTACTTC
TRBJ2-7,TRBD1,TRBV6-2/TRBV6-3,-,CASSWTDRGLLYEQYF,TGTGCCAGCAGTTGGACGGACAGGGGGCTCCTCTACGAGCAGTACTTC
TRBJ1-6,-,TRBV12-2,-,CASRRVGHECSYNSPLHF,TGTGCAAGTCGCCGCGTCGGACATGAGTGCTCCTATAATTCACCCCTCCACTTT
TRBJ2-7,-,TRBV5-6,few,CASSPSISGEQYF,TGTGCCAGCAGCCCCTCCATCAGCGGCGAGCAGTACTTC
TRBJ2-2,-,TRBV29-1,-,CSAQQVGELFF,TGCAGCGCCCAACAAGTCGGGGAGCTGTTTTTT
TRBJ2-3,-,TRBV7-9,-,CASSLLALDTQYF,TGTGCCAGCAGCTTATTAGCGCTGGATACGCAGTATTTT
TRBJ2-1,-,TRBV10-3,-,CAISGLNEQFF,TGTGCCATCAGTGGACTAAATGAGCAGTTCTTC
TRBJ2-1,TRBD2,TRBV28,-,CASSLSGTTYNEQFF,TGTGCCAGCAGTCTTAGCGGGACCACCTACAATGAGCAGTTCTTC
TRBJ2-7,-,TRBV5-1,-,CASSLGAGTNYEQYF,TGCGCCAGCAGCTTGGGCGCCGGGACAAACTACGAGCAGTACTTC
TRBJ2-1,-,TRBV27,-,CASSLLGEDNEQFF,TGTGCCAGCAGCCTTTTAGGGGAGGACAATGAGCAGTTCTTC
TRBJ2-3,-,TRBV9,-,CASSVTPIHPPYF,TGTGCCAGCAGCGTGACTCCAATCCATCCCCCGTATTTT
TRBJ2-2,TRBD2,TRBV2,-,CASSARLAGYIGELFF,TGTGCCAGCAGTGCCCGACTAGCGGGGTATATCGGGGAGCTGTTTTTT
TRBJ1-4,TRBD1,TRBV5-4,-,CASSMTGGDEKLFF,TGTGCCAGCAGCATGACAGGGGGGGATGAAAAACTGTTTTTT
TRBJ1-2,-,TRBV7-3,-,CASSSVTGSGYTF,TGTGCCAGCAGCTCCGTAACAGGGTCTGGCTACACCTTC
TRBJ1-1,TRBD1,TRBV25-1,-,CASSESGGYTEAFF,TGTGCCAGCAGTGAATCAGGGGGCTATACTGAAGCTTTCTTT
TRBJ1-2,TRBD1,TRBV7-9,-,CASSLQGEWDGYTF,TGTGCCAGCAGCTTACAGGGGGAATGGGATGGCTACACCTTC
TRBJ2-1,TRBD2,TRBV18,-,CASSPGGSGSGREQFF,TGTGCCAGCTCACCTGGGGGTAGCGGGAGCGGACGTGAGCAGTTCTTC
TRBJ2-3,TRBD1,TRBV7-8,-,CASSLYAWTGVADTQYF,TGTGCCAGCAGCTTATACGCATGGACAGGGGTCGCAGATACGCAGTATTTT
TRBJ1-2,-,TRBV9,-,CASSVDEEAAPGGYTF,TGTGCCAGCAGCGTAGACGAAGAGGCCGCACCGGGTGGCTACACCTTC
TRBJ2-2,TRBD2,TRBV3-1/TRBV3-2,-,CASSQDRLAGAGTGELFF,TGTGCCAGCAGCCAAGATAGACTAGCGGGAGCGGGTACCGGGGAGCTGTTTTTT
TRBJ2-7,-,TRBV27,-,CASSSVAASYEQYF,TGTGCCAGCAGTTCTGTAGCGGCTTCCTACGAGCAGTACTTC
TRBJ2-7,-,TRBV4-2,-,CASSKSGTGLYEQYF,TGTGCCAGCAGCAAAAGTGGGACTGGCCTCTACGAGCAGTACTTC
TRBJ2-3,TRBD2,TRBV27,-,CASSRLAADTQYF,TGTGCCAGCAGTCGACTAGCCGCAGATACGCAGTATTTT
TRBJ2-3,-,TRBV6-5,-,CAATQASTDTQYF,TGTGCCGCGACCCAGGCCTCCACAGATACGCAGTATTTT
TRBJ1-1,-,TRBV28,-,CASMAQNTEAFF,TGTGCCAGCATGGCCCAGAACACTGAAGCTTTCTTT
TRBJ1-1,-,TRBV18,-,CASSSFEEAFF,TGTGCCAGCTCGTCGTTTGAGGAAGCTTTCTTT
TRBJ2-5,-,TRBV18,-,CASSPNQETQYF,TGTGCCAGCTCACCCAACCAAGAGACCCAGTACTTC
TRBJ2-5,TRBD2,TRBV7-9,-,CASSPAGLAGVEETQYF,TGTGCCAGCAGCCCAGCGGGACTAGCGGGGGTGGAAGAGACCCAGTACTTC
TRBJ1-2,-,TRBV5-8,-,CASSSTWQVGGYTF,TGTGCCAGCAGCTCTACGTGGCAGGTCGGTGGCTACACCTTC
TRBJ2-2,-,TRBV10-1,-,CASSRVNTGELFF,TGCGCCAGCTCTCGCGTAAACACCGGGGAGCTGTTTTTT
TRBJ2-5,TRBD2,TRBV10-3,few,CAISEAGVAGSQETQYF,TGTGCCATCAGTGAGGCTGGGGTAGCGGGGAGCCAAGAGACCCAGTACTTC
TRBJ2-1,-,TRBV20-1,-,CSARGPGQFF,TGCAGTGCTAGAGGGCCAGGGCAGTTCTTC
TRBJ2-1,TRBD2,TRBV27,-,CASSFIAGEYNEQFF,TGTGCCAGCAGTTTCATAGCGGGGGAATACAATGAGCAGTTCTTC
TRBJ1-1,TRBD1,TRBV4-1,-,CASSPSHRGDTEAFF,TGCGCCAGCAGCCCCTCGCACAGGGGGGACACTGAAGCTTTCTTT
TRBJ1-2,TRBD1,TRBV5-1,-,CASSSGTGDYGYTF,TGCGCCAGCAGCTCCGGTACAGGGGACTATGGCTACACCTTC
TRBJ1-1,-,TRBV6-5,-,CASSYSPGRTEAFF,TGTGCCAGCAGTTACTCGCCGGGGAGGACTGAAGCTTTCTTT
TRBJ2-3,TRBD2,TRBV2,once,CASRARWTSGGSRDTQYF,TGTGCCAGCAGGGCCCGATGGACTAGCGGGGGTTCGAGAGATACGCAGTATTTT
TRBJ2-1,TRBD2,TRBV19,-,CASSILSGTYNEQFF,TGTGCCAGTAGTATTCTTAGCGGGACTTACAATGAGCAGTTCTTC
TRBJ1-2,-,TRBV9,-,CASSIREAGPRYGYTF,TGTGCCAGCAGCATACGAGAGGCGGGTCCCCGCTATGGCTACACCTTC
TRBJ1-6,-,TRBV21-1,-,CASSKGHKRGRQNRMGRINSPLHF,TGTGCCAGCAGCAAAGGGCACAAAAGGGGGCGACAGAACCGAATGGGGAGAATTAATTCACCCCTCCACTTT
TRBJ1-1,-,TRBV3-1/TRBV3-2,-,CASSQDWGVMGTEAFF,TGTGCCAGCAGCCAAGATTGGGGGGTCATGGGGACTGAAGCTTTCTTT
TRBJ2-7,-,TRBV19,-,CASSVGRGYEQYF,TGTGCCAGTAGTGTTGGCAGGGGCTACGAGCAGTACTTC
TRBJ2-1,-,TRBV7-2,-,CASSFDSYNEQFF,TGTGCCAGCAGCTTCGACAGCTACAATGAGCAGTTCTTC
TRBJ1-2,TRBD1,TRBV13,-,CASSLYDRDGYTF,TGTGCCAGCAGCCTCTACGACAGGGATGGCTACACCTTC
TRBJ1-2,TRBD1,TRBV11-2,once,CASSLSRTGGAGTF,TGTGCCAGCAGCTTATCCAGGACAGGGGGCGCAGGCACCTTC
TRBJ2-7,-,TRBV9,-,CASSAPGGSGDEQYF,TGTGCCAGCAGCGCCCCAGGGGGTAGCGGGGACGAGCAGTACTTC
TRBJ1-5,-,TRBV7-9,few,CASSSSGFSNQPQHF,TGTGCCAGCAGCTCCTCGGGGTTCAGCAATCAGCCCCAGCATTTT
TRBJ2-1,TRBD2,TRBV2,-,CASRPGLQYNEQFF,TGTGCCAGCAGACCGGGACTACAATACAATGAGCAGTTCTTC
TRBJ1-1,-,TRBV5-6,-,CASSKRKGVNTEAFF,TGTGCCAGCAGCAAACGGAAGGGGGTTAACACTGAAGCTTTCTTT
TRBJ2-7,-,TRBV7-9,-,CASSPSPGLSYEQYF,TGTGCCAGCAGCCCCAGCCCAGGGCTTTCCTACGAGCAGTACTTC
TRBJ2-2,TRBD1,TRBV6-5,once,CASRRTGGGELFF,TGTGCCAGCAGGCGGACAGGGGGCGGGGAGCTGTTTTTT
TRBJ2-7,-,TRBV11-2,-,CASSLGGVPEQYF,TGTGCCAGCAGCTTAGGTGGAGTTCCCGAGCAGTACTTC
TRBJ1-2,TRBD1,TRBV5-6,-,CASSLVGQGALGYTF,TGTGCCAGCAGCTTGGTGGGACAGGGGGCGCTTGGCTACACCTTC
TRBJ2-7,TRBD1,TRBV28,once,CASRYGTGISYEQYF,TGTGCCAGCAGATATGGGACAGGGATATCCTACGAGCAGTACTTC
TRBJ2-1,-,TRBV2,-,CASREGQIHNEQFF,TGTGCCAGCAGGGAAGGACAGATACACAATGAGCAGTTCTTC